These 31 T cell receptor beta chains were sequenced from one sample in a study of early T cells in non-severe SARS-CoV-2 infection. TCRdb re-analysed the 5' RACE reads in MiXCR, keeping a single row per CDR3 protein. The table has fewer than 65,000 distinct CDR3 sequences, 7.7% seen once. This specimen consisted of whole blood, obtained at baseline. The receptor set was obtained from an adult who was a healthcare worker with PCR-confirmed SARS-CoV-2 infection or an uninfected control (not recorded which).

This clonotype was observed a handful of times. The CDR3 DNA reads as TGTGCCAGCACGAAGGGGACCATTAACAATGAGCAGTTCTTC. As protein: CASTKGTINNEQFF. The rearrangement links TRBV28 to TRBJ2-1; possibly TRBD1 or TRBD2 for D (5 bases each). CDR1 is MDHEN, CDR2 SYDVKM, per germline. V lost 7 bases to trimming and J lost 5 bases, with 15 bases between them. The CDR3 is 14 residues long.

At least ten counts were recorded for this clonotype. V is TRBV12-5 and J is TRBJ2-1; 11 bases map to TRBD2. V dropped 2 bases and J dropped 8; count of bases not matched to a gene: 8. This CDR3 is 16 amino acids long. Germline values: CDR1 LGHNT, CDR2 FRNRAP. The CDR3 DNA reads TGTGCTAGTGGTTTGATTCTTAGCGGGAGGGGCGATGAGCAGTTCTTC. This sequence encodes CASGLILSGRGDEQFF.

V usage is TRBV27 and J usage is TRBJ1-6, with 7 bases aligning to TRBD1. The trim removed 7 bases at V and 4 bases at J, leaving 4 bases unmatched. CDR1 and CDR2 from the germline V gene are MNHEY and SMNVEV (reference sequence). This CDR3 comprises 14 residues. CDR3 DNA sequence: TGTGCCAGCATGAAGACAGGGTATAATTCACCCCTCCACTTT. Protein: CASMKTGYNSPLHF.

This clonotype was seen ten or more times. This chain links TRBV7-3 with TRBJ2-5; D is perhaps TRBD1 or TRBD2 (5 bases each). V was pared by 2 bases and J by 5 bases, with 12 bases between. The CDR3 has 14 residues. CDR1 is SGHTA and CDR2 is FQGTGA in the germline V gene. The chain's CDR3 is CASSLGGTQETQYF. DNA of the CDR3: TGTGCCAGCAGCTTAGGTGGGACCCAGGAGACCCAGTACTTC.

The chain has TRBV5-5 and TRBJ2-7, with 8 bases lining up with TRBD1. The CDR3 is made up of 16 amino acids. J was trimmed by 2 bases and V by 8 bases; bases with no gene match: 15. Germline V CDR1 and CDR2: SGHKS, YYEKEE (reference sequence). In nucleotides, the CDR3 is TGTGCCAGTCTCGATCATACCGGGACAGGACCCTACGAGCAGTACTTC. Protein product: CASLDHTGTGPYEQYF.

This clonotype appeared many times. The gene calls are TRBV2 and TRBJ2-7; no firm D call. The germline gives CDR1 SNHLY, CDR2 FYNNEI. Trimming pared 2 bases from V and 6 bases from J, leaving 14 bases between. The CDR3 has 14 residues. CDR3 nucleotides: TGTGCCAGCAGTGAAACCACCGGCTGGGGCGAGCAGTACTTC. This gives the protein CASSETTGWGEQYF.

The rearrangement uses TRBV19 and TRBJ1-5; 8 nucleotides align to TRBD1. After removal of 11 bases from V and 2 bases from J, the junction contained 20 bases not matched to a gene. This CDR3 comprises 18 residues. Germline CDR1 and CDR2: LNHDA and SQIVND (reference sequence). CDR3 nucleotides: TGTGCCTCTAAGGGGGGACAGGCGTCCAGTTTGGGCAATCAGCCCCAGCATTTT. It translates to CASKGGQASSLGNQPQHF. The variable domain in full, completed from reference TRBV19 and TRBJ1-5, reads DGGITQSPKYLFRKEGQNVTLSCEQNLNHDAMYWYRQDPGQGLRLIYYSQIVNDFQKGDIAEGYSVSREKKESFPLTVTSAQKNPTAFYLCASKGGQASSLGNQPQHFGDGTRLSIL.

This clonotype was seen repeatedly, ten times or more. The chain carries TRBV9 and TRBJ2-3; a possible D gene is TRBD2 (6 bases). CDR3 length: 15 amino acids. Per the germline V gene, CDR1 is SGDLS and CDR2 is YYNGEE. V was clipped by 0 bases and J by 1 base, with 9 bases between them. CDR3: CASSVDGTRTDTQYF. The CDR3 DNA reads TGTGCCAGCAGCGTAGACGGGACTCGCACAGATACGCAGTATTTT.

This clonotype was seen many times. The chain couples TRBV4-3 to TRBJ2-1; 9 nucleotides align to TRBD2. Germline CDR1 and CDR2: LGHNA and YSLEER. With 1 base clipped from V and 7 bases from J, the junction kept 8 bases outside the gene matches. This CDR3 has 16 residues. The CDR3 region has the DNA TGCGCCAGCAGCCAAGGCTATGGCGGGAGGGTTAATGAGCAGTTCTTC. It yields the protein CASSQGYGGRVNEQFF.

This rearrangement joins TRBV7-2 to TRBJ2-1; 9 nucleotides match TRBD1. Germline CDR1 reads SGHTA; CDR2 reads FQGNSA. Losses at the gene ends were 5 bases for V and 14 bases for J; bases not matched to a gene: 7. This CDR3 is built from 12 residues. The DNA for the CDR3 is TGTGCCAGCAGCCAGGGGGACAGGGAGAAGTTCTTC. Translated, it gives CASSQGDREKFF. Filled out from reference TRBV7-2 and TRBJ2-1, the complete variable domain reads GAGVSQSPSNKVTEKGKDVELRCDPISGHTALYWYRQSLGQGLEFLIYFQGNSAPDKSGLPSDRFSAERTGGSVSTLTIQRTQQEDSAVYLCASSQGDREKFFGPGTRLTVL.

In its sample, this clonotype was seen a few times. The CDR3 loop is CASSLPTGEQYF. CDR3 nucleotide sequence: TGTGCCAGCAGTTTGCCGACCGGGGAGCAGTACTTC. The chain employs TRBV28 and TRBJ2-7, with D unclear. CDR1 is MDHEN and CDR2 is SYDVKM in the germline V gene. The CDR3 extends over 12 amino acids. Trimming stripped 3 bases from V and 7 bases from J, with 10 bases between.

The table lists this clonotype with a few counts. In DNA, the CDR3 is TGTGCCAGCAGCTTAGGCGGGCAGGGGAACACCGGGGAGCTGTTTTTT. This codes for CASSLGGQGNTGELFF. The rearrangement joins TRBV7-9 to TRBJ2-2; D could derive from TRBD1 or TRBD2 (5 bases each). V lost 1 base to trimming and J lost 1 base, with 10 bases between them. CDR3 length: 16 amino acids. CDR1 and CDR2 (germline): SEHNR, FQNEAQ (reference sequence).

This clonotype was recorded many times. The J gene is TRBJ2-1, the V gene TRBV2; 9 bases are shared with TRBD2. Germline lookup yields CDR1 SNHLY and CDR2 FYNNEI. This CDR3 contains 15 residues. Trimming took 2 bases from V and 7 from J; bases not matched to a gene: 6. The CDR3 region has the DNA TGTGCCAGCAGTGAAAGTCTAGCGGGGATAAATGAGCAGTTCTTC. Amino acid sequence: CASSESLAGINEQFF.

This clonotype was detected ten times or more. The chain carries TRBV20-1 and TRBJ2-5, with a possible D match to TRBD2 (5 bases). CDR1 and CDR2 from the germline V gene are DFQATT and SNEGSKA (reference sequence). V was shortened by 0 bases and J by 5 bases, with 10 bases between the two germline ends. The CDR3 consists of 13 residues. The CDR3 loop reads CSARDGPGETQYF. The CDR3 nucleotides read TGCAGTGCTAGAGATGGGCCGGGGGAGACCCAGTACTTC.

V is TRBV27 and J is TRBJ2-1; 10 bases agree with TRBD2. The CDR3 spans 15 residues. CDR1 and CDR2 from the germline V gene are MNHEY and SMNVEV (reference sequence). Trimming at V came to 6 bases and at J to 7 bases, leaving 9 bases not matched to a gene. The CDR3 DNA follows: TGTGCCAGCAGAGTAAGCGGGAGGGCCGGTAATGAGCAGTTCTTC. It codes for CASRVSGRAGNEQFF.

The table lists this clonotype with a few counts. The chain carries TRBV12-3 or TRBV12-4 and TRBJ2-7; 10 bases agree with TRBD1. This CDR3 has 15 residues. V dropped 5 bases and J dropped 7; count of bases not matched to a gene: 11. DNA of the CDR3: TGTGCCAGCAGTCCCGGGACAGGGGATTTCGGTGAGCAGTACTTC. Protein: CASSPGTGDFGEQYF.

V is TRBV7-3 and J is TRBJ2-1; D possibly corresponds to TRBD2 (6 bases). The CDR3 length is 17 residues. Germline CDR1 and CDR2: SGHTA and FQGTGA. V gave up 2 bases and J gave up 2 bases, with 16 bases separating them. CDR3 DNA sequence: TGTGCCAGCAGCTTACACCGACGGGACTCCCCCTACAATGAGCAGTTCTTC. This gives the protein CASSLHRRDSPYNEQFF.

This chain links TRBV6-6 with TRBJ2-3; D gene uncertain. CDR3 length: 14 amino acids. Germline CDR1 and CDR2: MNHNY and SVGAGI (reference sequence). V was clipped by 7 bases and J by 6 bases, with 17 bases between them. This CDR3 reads CASTLNMVSDTQYF. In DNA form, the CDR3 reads TGTGCCAGCACCCTTAACATGGTTTCGGATACGCAGTATTTT.

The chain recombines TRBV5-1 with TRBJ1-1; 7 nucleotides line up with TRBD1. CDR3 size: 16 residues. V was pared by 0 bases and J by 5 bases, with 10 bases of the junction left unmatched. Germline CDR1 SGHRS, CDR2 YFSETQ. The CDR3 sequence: CASSLAPSGGWTEAFF. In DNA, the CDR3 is TGCGCCAGCAGCTTGGCCCCCTCAGGGGGGTGGACTGAAGCTTTCTTT.

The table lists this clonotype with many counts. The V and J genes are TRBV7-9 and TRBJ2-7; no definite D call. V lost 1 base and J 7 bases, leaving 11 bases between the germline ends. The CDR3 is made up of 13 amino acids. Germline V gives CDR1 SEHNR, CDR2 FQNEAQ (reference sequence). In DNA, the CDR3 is TGTGCCAGCAGCTTAGGGACGCTAACGGAGCAGTACTTC. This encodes CASSLGTLTEQYF.

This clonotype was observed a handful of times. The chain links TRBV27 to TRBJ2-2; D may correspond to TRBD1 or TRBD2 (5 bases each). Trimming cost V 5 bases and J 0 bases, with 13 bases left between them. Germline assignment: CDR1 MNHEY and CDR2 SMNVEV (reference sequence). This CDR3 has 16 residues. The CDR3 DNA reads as TGTGCCAGCAGTACGGGACCCTCCGCGAACACCGGGGAGCTGTTTTTT. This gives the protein CASSTGPSANTGELFF.

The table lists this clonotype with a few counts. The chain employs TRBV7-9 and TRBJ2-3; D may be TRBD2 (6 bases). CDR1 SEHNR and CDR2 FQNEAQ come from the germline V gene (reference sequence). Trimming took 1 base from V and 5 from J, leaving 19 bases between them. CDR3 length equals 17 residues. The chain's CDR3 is CASSLGGAGMRGDTQYF. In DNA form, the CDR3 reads TGTGCCAGCAGCTTAGGGGGCGCGGGGATGCGCGGAGATACGCAGTATTTT. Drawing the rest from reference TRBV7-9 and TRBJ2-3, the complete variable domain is DTGVSQNPRHKITKRGQNVTFRCDPISEHNRLYWYRQTLGQGPEFLTYFQNEAQLEKSRLLSDRFSAERPKGSFSTLEIQRTEQGDSAMYLCASSLGGAGMRGDTQYFGPGTRLTVL.

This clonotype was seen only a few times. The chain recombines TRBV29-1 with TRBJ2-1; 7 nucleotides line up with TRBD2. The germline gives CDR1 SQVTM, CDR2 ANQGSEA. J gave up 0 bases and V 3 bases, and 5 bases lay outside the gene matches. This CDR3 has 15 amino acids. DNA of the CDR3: TGCAGCGTTGATTTCGGGGGGAGCTCCTACAATGAGCAGTTCTTC. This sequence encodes CSVDFGGSSYNEQFF.

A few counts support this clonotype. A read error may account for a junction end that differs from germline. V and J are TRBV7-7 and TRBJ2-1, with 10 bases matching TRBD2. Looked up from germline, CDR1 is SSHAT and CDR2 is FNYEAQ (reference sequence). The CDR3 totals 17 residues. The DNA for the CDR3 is TGTGCTAGCAGCCCTAGCCCCCTAGCGGGAGTGCCCAATGAGCAGTTCTTC. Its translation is CASSPSPLAGVPNEQFF.

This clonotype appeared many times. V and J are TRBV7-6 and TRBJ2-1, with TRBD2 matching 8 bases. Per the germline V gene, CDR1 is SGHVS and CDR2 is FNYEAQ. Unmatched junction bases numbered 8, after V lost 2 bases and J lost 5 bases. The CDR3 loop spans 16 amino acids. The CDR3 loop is CASSLLTSEFHNEQFF. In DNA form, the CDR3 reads TGTGCCAGCAGCTTACTGACTAGCGAATTCCACAATGAGCAGTTCTTC.

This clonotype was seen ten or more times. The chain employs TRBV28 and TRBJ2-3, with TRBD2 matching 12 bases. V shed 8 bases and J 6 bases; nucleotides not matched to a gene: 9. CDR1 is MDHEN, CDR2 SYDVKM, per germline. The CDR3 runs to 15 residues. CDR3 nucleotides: TGTGCCAGCGGCTCCGGACTAGCGGGAAGGGATACGCAGTATTTT. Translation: CASGSGLAGRDTQYF.

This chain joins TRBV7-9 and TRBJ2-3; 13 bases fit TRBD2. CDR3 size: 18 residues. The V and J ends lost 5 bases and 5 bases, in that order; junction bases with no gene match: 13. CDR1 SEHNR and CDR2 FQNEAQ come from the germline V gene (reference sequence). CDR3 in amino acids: CASSQGIGLAGVEDTQYF. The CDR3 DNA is TGTGCCAGCAGCCAGGGGATCGGACTAGCGGGAGTAGAAGATACGCAGTATTTT.

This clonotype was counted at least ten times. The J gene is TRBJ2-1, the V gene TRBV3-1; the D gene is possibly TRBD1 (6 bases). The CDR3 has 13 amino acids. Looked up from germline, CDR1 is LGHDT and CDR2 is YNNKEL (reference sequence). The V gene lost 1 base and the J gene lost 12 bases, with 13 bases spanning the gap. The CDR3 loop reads CASSQVLQGLQFF. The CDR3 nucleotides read TGTGCCAGCAGCCAAGTTCTACAGGGTTTGCAGTTCTTC.

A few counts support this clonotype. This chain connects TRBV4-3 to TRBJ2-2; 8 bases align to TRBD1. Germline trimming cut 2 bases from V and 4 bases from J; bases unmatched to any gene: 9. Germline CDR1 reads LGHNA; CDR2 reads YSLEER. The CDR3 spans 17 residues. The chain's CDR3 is CASSQPPPGQGTGELFF. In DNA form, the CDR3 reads TGCGCCAGCAGCCAACCACCCCCCGGACAGGGCACCGGGGAGCTGTTTTTT.

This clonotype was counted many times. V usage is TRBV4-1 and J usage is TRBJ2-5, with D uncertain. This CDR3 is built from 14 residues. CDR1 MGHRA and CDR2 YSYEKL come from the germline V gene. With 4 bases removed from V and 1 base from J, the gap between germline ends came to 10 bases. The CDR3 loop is CASSLTVRQETQYF. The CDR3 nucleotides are TGCGCCAGCAGCCTGACGGTCCGCCAAGAGACCCAGTACTTC.

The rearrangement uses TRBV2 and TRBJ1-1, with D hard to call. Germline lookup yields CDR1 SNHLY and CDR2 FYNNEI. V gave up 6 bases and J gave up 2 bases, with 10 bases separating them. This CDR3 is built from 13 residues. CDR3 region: CASSLPDNTEAFF. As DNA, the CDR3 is TGTGCCAGCAGCCTCCCGGATAACACTGAAGCTTTCTTT.